This T cell receptor (beta chain) was sequenced in a study of chemoradiotherapy in HPV16-positive cancers. This clone was observed a few times. The V gene's germline CDR1 is MNHNY and CDR2 SVGAGI (reference sequence). The CDR3 is made up of 14 amino acids. V trimming: 5 bases; J trimming: 7 bases; junction bases outside the gene matches: 7. Repeated repertoire sampling spanned the course of chemoradiotherapy. TCRdb's table, derived via immunoSEQ multiplex PCR, lists solely in-frame clones and lacks some. The sample has over 8,000 clones, 86% seen once. Material: blood, obtained from a patient who underwent chemoradiotherapy. The chain combines TRBV6-6 with TRBJ2-3; 9 positions match TRBD1. This TCR derives from a human donor with HPV-associated anogenital cancer. CDR3 DNA sequence: TGTGCCAGCAGTCACGGGACAGGGAGGTATACGCAGTATTTT. Protein product: CASSHGTGRYTQYF.